The rows below give T cell receptor beta chains drawn from one sample of a study of T cell changes during pregnancy in multiple sclerosis. Produced via immunoSEQ multiplex PCR; TCRdb's table is partial and in-frame only. This repertoire shows about 81,000 clones, 93% found once; its top ten account for 1.1% to 1.5%. The sample was peripheral blood, taken in the third trimester of pregnancy. These TCRs come from a female donor in good health, enrolled as a control in a pregnancy study. Both conserved end residues are part of each CDR3. The order of the fields is clone size, D gene, V gene, J gene, CDR3 DNA, CDR3 protein. The D gene is left open where the match is weak. The size entry is marked missing in some rows and otherwise reads once, few, many or a size class.

-	TRBD2	TRBV18	TRBJ2-3	TGTGCCAGCTCTTCTCGGACTAGCGGGAGTCTGGATACGCAGTATTTT	CASSSRTSGSLDTQYF
-	TRBD2	TRBV11-3	TRBJ2-1	TGTGCCAGCAGCCTAGGAGGGGCTAGCGGCCGCTACAATGAGCAGTTCTTC	CASSLGGASGRYNEQFF
once	TRBD2	TRBV28	TRBJ2-7	TGTGCCAGCAGGACTAGCGGAGGGTCGCAGTACTTC	CASRTSGGSQYF
-	-	TRBV20-1	TRBJ2-1	TGCAGTGCTGCAGGCACCGCGCTGCAGTTCTTC	CSAAGTALQFF
-	TRBD1	TRBV5-6	TRBJ2-3	TGTGCCAGCAGCTTAGGGGGCACCACAGATACGCAGTATTTT	CASSLGGTTDTQYF
-	-	TRBV5-1	TRBJ2-2	TGCGCCAGCAGCTTCGGACAGCAGAGGACCGGGGAGCTGTTTTTT	CASSFGQQRTGELFF
-	TRBD2	TRBV28	TRBJ2-1	TGTGCCAGCAGTTTCCCAACTAGCGGGTCCCACAATGAGCAGTTCTTC	CASSFPTSGSHNEQFF
-	-	TRBV28	TRBJ2-3	TGTGCCAGCAGTTTAACCCCGGGTTATACGCAGTATTTT	CASSLTPGYTQYF
-	TRBD2	TRBV5-1	TRBJ2-2	TGCGCCAGCAGCTTTAGCGGGGGGAACACCGGGGAGCTGTTTTTT	CASSFSGGNTGELFF
-	TRBD1	TRBV5-6	TRBJ1-2	TGTGCCAGCAGCGGGGGACAGGGGGCAAGGGCTAACTATGGCTACACCTTC	CASSGGQGARANYGYTF
-	TRBD2	TRBV11-2	TRBJ2-1	TGTGCCAGCAGCTTATACCCAGCGGGGATCTCCTACAATGAGCAGTTCTTC	CASSLYPAGISYNEQFF
-	-	TRBV11-2	TRBJ2-1	TGTGCCAGCAGCTGGAGGGACAGTCCCTCCTACAATGAGCAGTTCTTC	CASSWRDSPSYNEQFF
-	-	TRBV7-9	TRBJ2-1	TGTGCCAGCAGCTTAGGGTATCGAGACAGTGAGCAGTTCTTC	CASSLGYRDSEQFF
-	-	TRBV5-1	TRBJ2-5	TGCGCCAGCAGCTTGGGACAGGAGAGAGAGACCCAGTACTTC	CASSLGQERETQYF
-	TRBD1	TRBV18	TRBJ2-7	TGTGCCAGCTCGAGAAGTAGGGACAGGACGACTTACGAGCAGTACTTC	CASSRSRDRTTYEQYF
-	TRBD2	TRBV28	TRBJ2-7	TGTGCCACCCACGGACTAGCTTCCTACGAGCAGTACTTC	CATHGLASYEQYF
-	TRBD2	TRBV18	TRBJ2-1	TGTGCCAGCTCAGCCCAAGTCCTAGCGGGAGTAAGTGAGCAGTTCTTC	CASSAQVLAGVSEQFF
-	TRBD2	TRBV2	TRBJ2-1	TGTGCCAGCAATCTAGCGGCGGGTGAGCAGTTCTTC	CASNLAAGEQFF
-	-	TRBV5-1	TRBJ2-1	TGCGCCAGCAGCTTAGGAGAGTACAATGAGCAGTTCTTC	CASSLGEYNEQFF
-	TRBD2	TRBV4-1	TRBJ2-2	TGCGCCAGCAGTCCCGACCAGACTAGCCTAGGTACCGGGGAGCTGTTTTTT	CASSPDQTSLGTGELFF
-	TRBD1	TRBV2	TRBJ2-7	TGTGCCAGCAGAAGTACTCCCGTTACAGGGGTCGAGCAGTACTTC	CASRSTPVTGVEQYF
-	-	TRBV27	TRBJ2-1	TGTGCCAGCAGTTTATTGAGTTTGAATGAGCAGTTCTTC	CASSLLSLNEQFF
-	-	TRBV7-9	TRBJ2-7	TGTGCCAGCAGCTTAGCCCAGTACGAGCAGTACTTC	CASSLAQYEQYF
-	-	TRBV6-1	TRBJ1-4	TGTGCCAGCAGTGAAATCACAACTAATGAAAAACTGTTTTTT	CASSEITTNEKLFF
-	-	TRBV29-1	TRBJ2-7	TGCAGCGTCTCCACAGGATTAAGCTCCTACGAGCAGTACTTC	CSVSTGLSSYEQYF
-	-	TRBV10-3	TRBJ2-7	TGTGCCATCAGTGAATCATCCCGGCGGGCTTCCTACGAGCAGTACTTC	CAISESSRRASYEQYF
-	-	TRBV5-1	TRBJ1-1	TGCGCCAGCAGCGTAAGCGGGGCCTTGAACACTGAAGCTTTCTTT	CASSVSGALNTEAFF
-	-	TRBV28	TRBJ2-7	TGTGCCAGCAGCTCGCCGGGACACCGACCGGGGGAGCAGTACTTC	CASSSPGHRPGEQYF
-	-	TRBV7-9	TRBJ2-3	TGTGCCAGCAGCTTAGGGAGCGGCTCCACAGATACGCAGTATTTT	CASSLGSGSTDTQYF
-	TRBD1	TRBV27	TRBJ2-7	TGTGCCAGCAGTTCCGGGACAGGGGGCTACGAGCAGTACTTC	CASSSGTGGYEQYF
-	-	TRBV7-2	TRBJ2-5	TGTGCCAGCAGCTTAGCCCCGTTAGAGGTGGAGACCCAGTACTTC	CASSLAPLEVETQYF
-	-	TRBV5-1	TRBJ2-7	TGCGCCAGCAGCTTGGGGAGGACAGTAAACGAGCAGTACTTC	CASSLGRTVNEQYF
-	-	TRBV2	TRBJ2-7	TGTGCCAGCAGTGAACAGGGAACGGACGAGCAGTACTTC	CASSEQGTDEQYF
-	-	TRBV18	TRBJ2-7	TGTGCCAGCTCACCAAACAGAGACTACGAGCAGTACTTC	CASSPNRDYEQYF
-	-	TRBV5-1	TRBJ2-7	TGCGCCAGCAGCTTGGAGAGCGGGCCTTACGAGCAGTACTTC	CASSLESGPYEQYF
-	TRBD1	TRBV28	TRBJ2-4	TGTGCCAGCAGTTTAAGGGGACAGTCTCTAGCCAAAAACATTCAGTACTTC	CASSLRGQSLAKNIQYF
-	-	TRBV28	TRBJ1-5	TGTGCCAGCAGTCTGGGAGGGAAGGGCAATCAGCCCCAGCATTTT	CASSLGGKGNQPQHF
-	TRBD1	TRBV5-4	TRBJ1-3	TGTGCCAGCAGCTTGTATAACAGGGGTGACACCATATATTTT	CASSLYNRGDTIYF
-	-	TRBV9	TRBJ2-3	TGTGCCAGCAGCGTACTATCCCATCCTAGCACAGATACGCAGTATTTT	CASSVLSHPSTDTQYF
once	-	TRBV4-1	TRBJ2-3	TGCGCCAGCAGCCAAGACTTGACAGATACGCAGTATTTT	CASSQDLTDTQYF
-	-	TRBV4-1	TRBJ1-5	TGCGCCAGCAGCCAAGACCCGGGTAGAGGTCAGCCCCAGCATTTT	CASSQDPGRGQPQHF
-	-	TRBV7-6	TRBJ1-1	TGTGCCAGCAGCTTATTCCCGGGTAGGAACACTGAAGCTTTCTTT	CASSLFPGRNTEAFF
-	TRBD2	TRBV15	TRBJ2-7	TGTGCCACCAGCAGAGGGGACGGGAGGGCCTCTTCCTACGAGCAGTACTTC	CATSRGDGRASSYEQYF
-	-	TRBV19	TRBJ1-5	TGTGCCAGTAGTATAGGACTAGGCGGGAGCAATCAGCCCCAGCATTTT	CASSIGLGGSNQPQHF
-	-	TRBV5-6	TRBJ2-7	TGTGCCAGCAGCTTGCGCACAGACTACGAGCAGTACTTC	CASSLRTDYEQYF
-	-	TRBV7-9	TRBJ1-1	TGTGCCAGCAGCCCACAGGGATCGGGCACTGAAGCTTTCTTT	CASSPQGSGTEAFF
-	TRBD2	TRBV5-6	TRBJ2-1	TGTGCCAGCAGCTTGAGACTAGCGGGAGGGCAGTACAATGAGCAGTTCTTC	CASSLRLAGGQYNEQFF
-	TRBD2	TRBV7-2	TRBJ2-3	TGTGCCAGCAGCCCCGCCGGGACTAGCAGGGCAGATACGCAGTATTTT	CASSPAGTSRADTQYF
once	-	TRBV6-5	TRBJ2-7	TGTGCCATCCGGGATACCGAAGGTCGGCAGTACTTC	CAIRDTEGRQYF
-	TRBD1	TRBV19	TRBJ2-7	TGTGCCAGTAGTCCCGGGACAGGGTGGTACGAGCAGTACTTC	CASSPGTGWYEQYF
-	-	TRBV6-1	TRBJ2-4	TGTGCCAGCAGTGATACAGGAGTACTACCCTCCCCCTGTCAGTACTTC	CASSDTGVLPSPCQYF
-	TRBD2	TRBV11-2	TRBJ2-7	TGTGCCAGCAGCTTAAAGCGGGAGGCCGTCCACGAGCAGTACTTC	CASSLKREAVHEQYF
-	TRBD1	TRBV18	TRBJ1-5	TGTGCCAGCTCTGCAGGGGGGCTGGATCAGCCCCAGCATTTT	CASSAGGLDQPQHF
-	TRBD1	TRBV2	TRBJ2-1	TGTGCCAGCAGTGAACTTAGGACAGGGGACCCTAGGGGCAATGAGCAGTTCTTC	CASSELRTGDPRGNEQFF
-	-	TRBV18	TRBJ2-1	TGTGCCAGCTCACCACTCTCCGGGAGAGGAGGTTGGAATGAGCAGTTCTTC	CASSPLSGRGGWNEQFF
-	TRBD1	TRBV5-1	TRBJ1-1	TGCGCCAGCAGCCCTTATCCGGGACAGGGGAACACTGAAGCTTTCTTT	CASSPYPGQGNTEAFF
-	-	TRBV28	TRBJ1-2	TGTGCCTACCTAGGGAGTCGAAATGGCTACACCTTC	CAYLGSRNGYTF